The entry below gives a single T cell receptor beta chain sequence along with its context. Its specificity is not known. Donors sampled were nominally healthy, though unrecorded immune exposures were likely. The data belong to a study of cytomegalovirus exposure and HLA in healthy donors. Findings and caveats of the study: Many donors shared some public TCRs, even though most TCR sequences were rare.

The PCR made use of 60 Vbeta and 13 Jbeta primers. Repertoires were generated with immunoSEQ multiplex PCR, while TCRdb's copy carries only in-frame clones and drops some. Among roughly 160,000 clones, approximately 84% were seen once, and the ten largest hold roughly 3%. The sequence derives from a woman between 50 and 59 years old in good health and CMV-seropositive. The sequenced sample was PBMCs.

The CDR3 coding sequence is TGTGCCTGGGTTAAGGGACTGAAGGGATGGGATAGCTATGGCTACACCTTC. Its translation: CAWVKGLKGWDSYGYTF. The J gene is TRBJ1-2, the V gene TRBV30, with D possibly matching TRBD1 (5 bases). Per the germline V gene, CDR1 is GTSNPN and CDR2 is SVGIG (reference sequence). With 5 bases removed from V and 4 bases from J, the gap between germline ends came to 26 bases. CDR3 length: 17 amino acids. The variable domain in full, completed from reference TRBV30 and TRBJ1-2, reads SQTIHQWPATLVQPVGSPLSLECTVEGTSNPNLYWYRQAAGRGLQLLFYSVGIGQISSEVPQNLSASRPQDRQFILSSKKLLLSDSGFYLCAWVKGLKGWDSYGYTFGSGTRLTVV.